The 26 T cell receptor beta chains presented below share a single source sample, sequenced in a study of cytomegalovirus exposure and HLA in healthy donors (dated by TCRdb to about 2017). The library was produced with the immunoSEQ multiplex PCR assay. A mixture of 60 forward primers for TCR Vbeta segments and 13 reverse primers for TCR Jbeta segments was used in the multiplex PCR. Sourced from immuneACCESS, this table was stored by TCRdb with only in-frame sequences that have V and J called. A share of the clones is absent; for the studies checked, an unresolved V gene accounts for under half, and the remainder has no known explanation. The sample table holds 70,000 to 95,000 clones, of which 65% to 85% were seen once. The ten largest clones add up to around 3.4% of the sample. Sequenced input: PBMCs. These receptors all come from a man aged 50-59 years in good health and CMV-seronegative.

The J gene is TRBJ2-7, the V gene TRBV14, with TRBD2 identical over 7 bases. The germline gives CDR1 SGHDN, CDR2 FVKESK. J lost 7 bases, V lost 4 bases, and 1 base had no gene match. There are 11 residues in the CDR3. CDR3 amino acids: CASSPGLEQYF. DNA of the CDR3: TGTGCCAGCAGCCCGGGACTAGAGCAGTACTTC. The full variable domain, its missing parts supplied by reference TRBV14 and TRBJ2-7, is EAGVTQFPSHSVIEKGQTVTLRCDPISGHDNLYWYRRVMGKEIKFLLHFVKESKQDESGMPNNRFLAERTGGTYSTLKVQPAELEDSGVYFCASSPGLEQYFGPGTRLTVT.

This clone was seen only a few times. V and J are TRBV6-4 and TRBJ2-2, with unresolved D. Germline assignment: CDR1 MRHNA and CDR2 SNTAGT. Trimming removed 6 bases at V and 1 base at J, with 9 bases between. The CDR3 is 14 amino acids. This CDR3 is CASSLTGNTGELFF. CDR3 DNA: TGTGCCAGCAGCCTGACGGGGAACACCGGGGAGCTGTTTTTT.

In DNA, the CDR3 is TGTGCCAGCAGCCGAGGACAGGGAATTATGGGCTCCTACGAGCAGTACTTC. Translation gives CASSRGQGIMGSYEQYF. The chain combines TRBV14 with TRBJ2-7; TRBD1 matches 8 bases. With V trimmed by 4 bases and J by 0 bases, 11 bases remained unmatched. Germline loops: CDR1 SGHDN, CDR2 FVKESK. This CDR3 region has 17 residues. The whole variable domain, remainder taken from reference TRBV14 and TRBJ2-7, is EAGVTQFPSHSVIEKGQTVTLRCDPISGHDNLYWYRRVMGKEIKFLLHFVKESKQDESGMPNNRFLAERTGGTYSTLKVQPAELEDSGVYFCASSRGQGIMGSYEQYFGPGTRLTVT.

By share, this clone counts as medium-sized. The gene calls are TRBV10-2 and TRBJ1-1, with 8 bases identical to TRBD1. Germline CDR1 is WSHSY and CDR2 is SAAADI. The CDR3 runs 14 residues. Losses at the gene ends were 8 bases for V and 8 bases for J; bases not matched to a gene: 13. The CDR3 here is CASLEWDRYGEAFF. CDR3 in DNA: TGCGCCAGCTTAGAGTGGGACAGGTACGGAGAAGCTTTCTTT.

V usage is TRBV19 and J usage is TRBJ1-1, with TRBD1 matching 8 bases. The CDR3 consists of 14 residues. V gave up 0 bases and J gave up 10 bases; unmatched junction bases: 7. Germline-derived CDR1 and CDR2 are LNHDA and SQIVND (reference sequence). The chain's CDR3 is CASSIDQGALAAFF. In nucleotides, the CDR3 is TGTGCCAGTAGTATAGACCAGGGGGCTCTGGCAGCTTTCTTT.

Regarding this clone: One end of the junction does not line up with germline, which may come from a read error. The chain is built from TRBV7-7 and TRBJ1-4, with a tentative D call TRBD1 (5 bases). The CDR3 has 14 residues. Germline loops: CDR1 SSHAT, CDR2 FNYEAQ (reference sequence). The chain's CDR3 is CASSQGRGNEKLFF. Written as DNA, the CDR3 is TGTGCTAGCAGCCAGGGTAGGGGTAATGAAAAACTGTTTTTT.

This clone has only a few counts. V gene TRBV27 combines with J gene TRBJ1-3, with D possibly TRBD1 on 5 matching bases. The V end lost 5 bases, the J end lost 4 bases, and 21 bases lay between the germline ends. The CDR3 extends over 17 amino acids. CDR1 MNHEY and CDR2 SMNVEV come from the germline V gene (reference sequence). The chain's CDR3 is CASSPSRQSLRGNTIYF. Written as DNA, the CDR3 is TGTGCCAGCAGTCCCTCCCGACAGTCCCTGAGAGGAAACACCATATATTTT.

This clone was found once. V usage is TRBV27 and J usage is TRBJ1-2; perhaps TRBD1 as D (5 bases). Germline lookup yields CDR1 MNHEY and CDR2 SMNVEV (reference sequence). This CDR3 region has 13 residues. V lost 5 bases and J 7 bases, leaving 14 bases between the germline ends. The CDR3 bases are TGTGCCAGCAGTCCGGCGGGGGTGGGTGGCTACACCTTC. This encodes CASSPAGVGGYTF.

This clone was seen a single time. This sequence joins TRBV11-3 and TRBJ1-1; a possible D gene is TRBD1 (6 bases). The CDR3 length is 17 residues. Germline assignment: CDR1 SGHNT and CDR2 YENEEA. Trimming took 5 bases from V and 4 from J, leaving 23 bases between them. CDR3 bases: TGTGCCAGCAGCCGCGGGGGAACAGGGTTGGGGGGCACTGAAGCTTTCTTT. It translates to CASSRGGTGLGGTEAFF.

This clone turned up a few times. The chain joins TRBV4-1 to TRBJ1-5; the match to TRBD1 covers 9 bases. Losses at the gene ends were 3 bases for V and 7 bases for J; bases not matched to a gene: 4. This CDR3 is 14 amino acids long. CDR1 and CDR2 from the germline V gene are MGHRA and YSYEKL. This CDR3 is CASSQTGGGQPQHF. CDR3 sequence (DNA): TGCGCCAGCAGCCAGACAGGGGGTGGACAGCCCCAGCATTTT.

This clone was seen only once. The V and J genes are TRBV5-1 and TRBJ2-2; 11 bases are a match to TRBD1. The V gene end was trimmed by 0 bases and the J gene end by 4 bases; junction bases not matched to a gene: 2. CDR3 length: 16 amino acids. Germline lookup yields CDR1 SGHRS and CDR2 YFSETQ. Here the CDR3 reads CASSLGDRGTTGELFF. The CDR3 DNA sequence: TGCGCCAGCAGCTTGGGGGACAGGGGGACCACCGGGGAGCTGTTTTTT.

The chain is built from TRBV30 and TRBJ2-1, with 9 bases lining up with TRBD2. The junction had 5 bases not matched to a gene; V was cut back by 0 bases and J by 8 bases. The CDR3 totals 14 residues. In germline, CDR1 is GTSNPN, CDR2 SVGIG (reference sequence). The CDR3: CAWSVGLASHEQFF. CDR3 sequence (DNA): TGTGCCTGGAGTGTGGGACTAGCCTCGCATGAGCAGTTCTTC.

The chain combines TRBV5-4 with TRBJ2-7, with TRBD1 identical over 7 bases. V lost 4 bases, J lost 2 bases, and 6 bases stayed unmatched. This CDR3 is 14 amino acids long. CDR1 and CDR2 (germline): SGHNT, YYREEE (reference sequence). The DNA of the CDR3 is TGTGCCAGCAGCCCAAAGGGACAGACCTACGAGCAGTACTTC. Amino acid sequence: CASSPKGQTYEQYF. The full variable domain, rest sourced from reference TRBV5-4 and TRBJ2-7, is ETGVTQSPTHLIKTRGQQVTLRCSSQSGHNTVSWYQQALGQGPQFIFQYYREEENGRGNFPPRFSGLQFPNYSSELNVNALELDDSALYLCASSPKGQTYEQYFGPGTRLTVT.

This rearrangement joins TRBV19 to TRBJ1-5, with D unclear. Trimming pared 3 bases from V and 2 bases from J, leaving 14 bases between. The CDR3 spans 16 residues. Germline V gene lookup returns CDR1 LNHDA and CDR2 SQIVND (reference sequence). The CDR3 DNA is TGTGCCAGTAGTATGCAGGCCTCCTTCGGCAATCAGCCCCAGCATTTT. Residues: CASSMQASFGNQPQHF.

V and J are TRBV30 and TRBJ2-1; 12 bases match TRBD2. Germline assignment: CDR1 GTSNPN and CDR2 SVGIG (reference sequence). The V segment lost 0 bases and the J segment 0 bases; nucleotides outside the gene matches: 6. This CDR3 comprises 18 residues. CDR3 sequence (DNA): TGTGCCTGGAGTGTACTAGCGGGGGGCCAGGCCTCCTACAATGAGCAGTTCTTC. Translating it yields CAWSVLAGGQASYNEQFF.

This clone occurred once. Here the CDR3 DNA reads TGCAGCGTTGAATCGCCTAGGGGCTACGAGCAGTACTTC. Its translation: CSVESPRGYEQYF. This chain connects TRBV29-1 to TRBJ2-7, with a possible D match to TRBD1 (5 bases). The CDR3 has 13 amino acids. V was pared by 2 bases and J by 3 bases, with 11 bases between. In germline, CDR1 is SQVTM, CDR2 ANQGSEA.

The chain uses TRBV5-1 and TRBJ2-5, with 12 bases lining up with TRBD2. Germline assignment: CDR1 SGHRS and CDR2 YFSETQ. The CDR3 contains 18 residues. Unmatched junction bases numbered 10, after V lost 0 bases and J lost 4 bases. CDR3 protein: CASSLDPSSGGASETQYF. The CDR3 nucleotides are TGCGCCAGCAGCTTGGACCCATCTAGCGGGGGGGCATCAGAGACCCAGTACTTC.

The chain is built from TRBV19 and TRBJ2-5; 15 bases line up with TRBD2. V lost 4 bases, J lost 5 bases, and 11 bases stayed unmatched. The germline V gene encodes CDR1 LNHDA and CDR2 SQIVND (reference sequence). The CDR3 length is 18 residues. The CDR3 spells CASSTGRTSGGAGETQYF. CDR3 sequence (DNA): TGTGCCAGTAGTACCGGCCGGACTAGCGGGGGGGCCGGGGAGACCCAGTACTTC. Complete variable domain (other parts from reference TRBV19 and TRBJ2-5): DGGITQSPKYLFRKEGQNVTLSCEQNLNHDAMYWYRQDPGQGLRLIYYSQIVNDFQKGDIAEGYSVSREKKESFPLTVTSAQKNPTAFYLCASSTGRTSGGAGETQYFGPGTRLLVL.

Turning to this clone: One junction end disagrees with the germline gene, perhaps due to a read error. The V gene is TRBV6-5, the J gene TRBJ1-5, with TRBD1 identical over 7 bases. The CDR3 spans 16 residues. Germline CDR1 is MNHEY and CDR2 is SVGAGI. In nucleotides, the CDR3 is TGTGCCAGCATTTACGATGGCAGGGGGACGGTTCAGCCCCAGCATTTT. Protein product: CASIYDGRGTVQPQHF.

V usage is TRBV7-8 and J usage is TRBJ1-5; possible D gene TRBD1, 6 bases. The CDR3 totals 19 residues. The V end lost 0 bases, the J end lost 2 bases, and 20 bases lay between the germline ends. Germline assignment: CDR1 SGHVS and CDR2 FQNEAQ. This CDR3 reads CASSLARGFTGRGNQPQHF. CDR3 bases: TGTGCCAGCAGCTTAGCGAGGGGTTTTACAGGGAGAGGCAATCAGCCCCAGCATTTT.

A remark on this clone: The junction shows a germline mismatch at one end, possibly a read error. The chain is built from TRBV7-9 and TRBJ2-5; 8 nucleotides line up with TRBD2. The CDR3 runs to 18 residues. The germline gives CDR1 SEHNR, CDR2 FQNEAQ (reference sequence). CDR3 protein: CSSSLRSITGGLRETQYF. The CDR3 DNA follows: TGTTCCAGCAGCTTACGTTCAATCACGGGAGGGTTGAGAGAGACCCAGTACTTC.

The chain is built from TRBV18 and TRBJ2-5; 8 nucleotides line up with TRBD1. Trimming took 2 bases from V and 1 from J; bases not matched to a gene: 0. Germline V gene data show CDR1 as KGHSH and CDR2 as LQKENI. The CDR3 is 14 residues long. The DNA of the CDR3 is TGTGCCAGCTCACCAGACAGGGGCCAAGAGACCCAGTACTTC. Protein product: CASSPDRGQETQYF.

V and J are TRBV28 and TRBJ1-6, with no clear D. V was cut by 6 bases and J by 2 bases, with 11 bases left in between. CDR3 length equals 15 residues. In germline, CDR1 is MDHEN, CDR2 SYDVKM. The CDR3 nucleotides are TGTGCCAGCAGGGGCGACATCGCCTATAATTCACCCCTCCACTTT. Its translation: CASRGDIAYNSPLHF.

The chain couples TRBV5-5 to TRBJ2-5, with a possible D match to TRBD2 (5 bases). Germline loops: CDR1 SGHKS, CDR2 YYEKEE (reference sequence). Between the trimmed V and J ends, which lost 1 base and 9 bases, there was a span of 19 bases. The CDR3 is 15 amino acids. CDR3 sequence (DNA): TGTGCCAGCAGCTTGTGGCTAGAAAGCTCCGGGGCCCAGTACTTC. Its translation: CASSLWLESSGAQYF.

This chain joins TRBV4-1 and TRBJ2-3; 12 positions agree with TRBD2. J lost 3 bases, V lost 4 bases, and 2 bases had no gene match. This CDR3 region has 15 residues. Germline V gene sequence: CDR1 MGHRA, CDR2 YSYEKL. CDR3 sequence: CASSLGLAGTDTQYF. CDR3 in DNA: TGCGCCAGCAGCCTTGGACTAGCGGGGACAGATACGCAGTATTTT.

The count of this clone is one. V is TRBV2 and J is TRBJ2-7; 7 bases fit TRBD1. Germline CDR1 reads SNHLY; CDR2 reads FYNNEI. V was pared by 4 bases and J by 3 bases, with 6 bases of the junction left unmatched. This CDR3 has 14 amino acids. This CDR3 is CASSVQTGNYEQYF. CDR3 in DNA: TGTGCCAGCAGTGTCCAGACAGGGAACTACGAGCAGTACTTC.